This T cell receptor beta chain comes out of a study of T cell clonality in common variable immunodeficiency (dated by TCRdb to between 2015 and 2017). The germline V gene sets CDR1 to SGHTA and CDR2 to FQGTGA. From its cysteine to its phenylalanine, the CDR3 spans 14 amino acids. The 33 bases shown cover part of the CDR3, and their frame starts at base 1. Deletion took 3 bases off V and 0 bases off J, with a span of 8 bases between the germline ends. Most CVID patients and most healthy controls were of Caucasian heritage. Heparinized peripheral whole blood samples of 5 to 8 ml were collected from each donor. Genomic DNA from adults with common variable immune deficiency (CVID) and from healthy adult controls was used for sequencing of TCRbeta CDR3 repertoires. The control group comprised 22 healthy adult volunteers, roughly twelve female and 10 or so male, aged about 20 to 70 years with a mean age of approximately 30. To isolate peripheral blood mononuclear cells, diluted blood was subjected to density centrifugation over Hypaque 1077 or Ficoll-Paque. Genomic DNA was obtained from unsorted mononuclear cells using either Qiagen column purification or a centrifugation-based method.

This clone was detected many times. Its antigen remains undetermined. Coverage ceases 3 residues before the CDR3 finishes, and the germline J gene fills in the end. The full study reports these points: According to the authors, finding the cause of the higher clonality in CVID would require sequencing the repertoires of T cell subpopulations. TCRbeta clonality was higher in CVID subjects than in healthy controls (t-test p = 0.018), and the increase was most characteristic of about a third of subjects. Differences among patients in the CVID cohort limited the correlations between repertoire features and clinical complications. Fewer deletions and N-nucleotide insertions were reportedly observed in CVID TCRbeta sequences, and highly modified clones with 13 or more V deletions were reportedly absent from CVID TCRbeta sequences. Healthy controls shared more TCRbeta clones with each other than CVID subjects shared among themselves (p < 0.0001). Even though DNA input was equal, the average per sample came to some 82,000 unique sequences for controls compared with 30,000 to 40,000 for CVID samples.

CVID samples and control samples contributed equivalent amounts of genomic DNA as sequencing input. For every sample, a 60 bp segment covering the rearranged TCRbeta CDR3 region was amplified and then sequenced. The immunoSEQ assay, a bias-corrected multiplex PCR with high-throughput sequencing, was employed for TCRbeta amplification. The authors' pipeline ran thus. Each unique nucleotide sequence was treated as a clone and annotated with V, D and J genes, copy number and frequency. Sequences were labeled productive if in frame, and non-productive if out of frame or containing stop codons. As previously described, clonality was computed from Shannon's entropy. The predicted amino acid sequences of productive clones were used to derive mean CDR3 Kyte-Doolittle hydropathy. Using the R hclust function, scaled V gene usage was clustered hierarchically with Manhattan distance and complete linkage. Sharing of clones by CDR3 amino acid sequence was evaluated through resampling of 12 repertoires per group over 100 rounds. The repertoires were screened for around 70 published EBV-specific TCRbeta sequences and approximately 230 published CMV-specific TCRbeta sequences. A couple of CVID samples that yielded fewer than 10,000 sequences were excluded from the analysis, so approximately 40 CVID repertoires were retained. Held by TCRdb, this immuneACCESS table contains in-frame sequences only and omits some clones. Under half of the omission traces to an unresolved V gene where checked; the cause of the rest is unknown. V, J and clone size are those of that table, while D and trimming were read from the DNA. The sample features about 47,000 clones, and none is a singleton. 2% to 2.5% of the sample is taken by the ten largest.

This receptor chain uses TRBV7-3 and TRBJ2-5, with no reliable assignment of the D segment. Sequenced: peripheral blood mononuclear cells. This TCR derives from a person aged 18 to 70 in good health. Incomplete CDR3 DNA: TGTGCCAGCAGCTTGAACGGGTACCAAGAGACC. It codes for CASSLNGYQET. The full CDR3 protein reads CASSLNGYQETQYF.